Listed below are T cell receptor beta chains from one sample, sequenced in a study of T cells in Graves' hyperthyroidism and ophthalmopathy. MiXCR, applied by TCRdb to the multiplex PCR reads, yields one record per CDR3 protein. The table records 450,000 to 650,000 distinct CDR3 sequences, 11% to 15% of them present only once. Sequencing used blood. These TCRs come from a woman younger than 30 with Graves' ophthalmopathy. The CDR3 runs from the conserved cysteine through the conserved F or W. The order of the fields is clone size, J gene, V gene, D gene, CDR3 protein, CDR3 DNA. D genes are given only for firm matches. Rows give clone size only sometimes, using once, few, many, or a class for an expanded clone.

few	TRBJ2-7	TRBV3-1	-	CASSQSSPVGHYEQYF	TGTGCCAGCAGCCAATCATCCCCAGTGGGGCACTACGAGCAGTACTTC
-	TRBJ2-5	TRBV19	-	CASRPRRQETQYF	TGTGCCAGTAGACCACGGCGACAAGAGACCCAGTACTTC
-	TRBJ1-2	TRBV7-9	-	CASSLGGTGGEYGYTF	TGTGCCAGCAGCTTAGGGGGGACGGGAGGAGAGTATGGCTACACCTTC
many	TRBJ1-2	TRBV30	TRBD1	CAWSDVGTGAMNYGYTF	TGTGCCTGGAGTGACGTGGGGACAGGGGCTATGAACTATGGCTACACCTTC
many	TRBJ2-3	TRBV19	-	CASSIQHESTDTQYF	TGTGCCAGTAGTATTCAGCACGAAAGCACAGATACGCAGTATTTT
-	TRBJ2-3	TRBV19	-	CASSMPTDTQYF	TGTGCCAGTAGTATGCCCACAGATACGCAGTATTTT
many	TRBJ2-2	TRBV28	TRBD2	CASSLSGLAGAPDTGELFF	TGTGCCAGCAGTTTAAGTGGACTAGCGGGAGCACCGGACACCGGGGAGCTGTTTTTT
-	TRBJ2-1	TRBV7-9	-	CASSSRQEHNEQFF	TGTGCCAGCAGCTCTCGACAGGAACACAATGAGCAGTTCTTC
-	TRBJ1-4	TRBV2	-	CASNPDQQKLFF	TGTGCCAGCAATCCGGACCAACAAAAACTGTTTTTT
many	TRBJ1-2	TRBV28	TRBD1	CASSYLGQGRVPGYTF	TGTGCCAGCAGCTACCTTGGACAGGGGAGGGTACCGGGCTACACCTTC
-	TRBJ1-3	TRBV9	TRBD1	CASGTAFSGNTIYF	TGTGCCAGCGGGACAGCTTTCTCTGGAAACACCATATATTTT
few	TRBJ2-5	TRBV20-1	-	CSARRQVLPRETQYF	TGCAGTGCTAGACGGCAGGTTCTTCCTCGGGAGACCCAGTACTTC
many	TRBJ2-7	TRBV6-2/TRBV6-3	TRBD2	CASSNSGFSYEQYF	TGTGCCAGCAGCAATAGCGGGTTCTCCTACGAGCAGTACTTC
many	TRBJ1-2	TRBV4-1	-	CASSQGGRFGGYTF	TGCGCCAGCAGCCAAGGCGGCAGGTTCGGTGGCTACACCTTC
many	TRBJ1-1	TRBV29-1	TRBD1	CSVAEINRGLVWTEAFF	TGCAGCGTTGCCGAGATCAACAGGGGTCTCGTGTGGACTGAAGCTTTCTTT